Listed below are T cell receptor beta chains from one sample, sequenced in a study of cytomegalovirus exposure and HLA in healthy donors. Profiled with immunoSEQ multiplex PCR; TCRdb holds only in-frame clones, not every one. This table holds approximately 270,000 clones, 90% found once. Sequencing was carried out using PBMCs. Every receptor here comes from a woman aged 18-29 years in good health and CMV-seronegative. Both conserved end residues are part of each CDR3. Each record gives: J gene, D gene, V gene, clone size, CDR3 DNA, CDR3 protein. A D gene is named only where the DNA matches it firmly. Rows may omit the clone size; those that give it use once, few, many or a size class.

J: TRBJ1-2; D: .; V: TRBV28; size: .; DNA: TGTGCCAGCAGTTACGACAGTAACTATGGCTACACCTTC; CDR3: CASSYDSNYGYTF
J: TRBJ2-4; D: .; V: TRBV19; size: .; DNA: TGTGCCAGTAGTATGAGCAGCGGTCTTAACATTCAGTACTTC; CDR3: CASSMSSGLNIQYF
J: TRBJ1-1; D: TRBD1; V: TRBV18; size: .; DNA: TGTGCCAGCTCACCACTCGGGACAGGACCTCGTACTGAAGCTTTCTTT; CDR3: CASSPLGTGPRTEAFF
J: TRBJ2-3; D: .; V: TRBV27; size: .; DNA: TGTGCCAGCAGTTTAGCAGGCACAGATACGCAGTATTTT; CDR3: CASSLAGTDTQYF
J: TRBJ2-2; D: .; V: TRBV7-9; size: .; DNA: TGTGCCAGCAGCTTCCAGGGGCCGACGAACACCGGGGAGCTGTTTTTT; CDR3: CASSFQGPTNTGELFF
J: TRBJ1-2; D: TRBD1; V: TRBV27; size: .; DNA: TGTGCCAGCAGTTTCCACGCGGCCCCAGGACAGGGGGACTATGGCTACACCTTC; CDR3: CASSFHAAPGQGDYGYTF
J: TRBJ1-4; D: .; V: TRBV5-4; size: .; DNA: TGTGCCAGCAGTCGACAGGCCGATGATGAAAAACTGTTTTTT; CDR3: CASSRQADDEKLFF
J: TRBJ1-3; D: .; V: TRBV4-3; size: .; DNA: TGCGCCAGCAGCCAACTTCAGGGGACTGGAAACACCATATATTTT; CDR3: CASSQLQGTGNTIYF
J: TRBJ2-1; D: TRBD2; V: TRBV30; size: .; DNA: TGTGCCTGGAGTTTATCAACGGGGGGTCAGTTCTTC; CDR3: CAWSLSTGGQFF
J: TRBJ1-2; D: .; V: TRBV6-5; size: .; DNA: TGTGCCAGCAGCAGGGCAACCCCTAACTATGGCTACACCTTC; CDR3: CASSRATPNYGYTF
J: TRBJ2-3; D: TRBD1; V: TRBV6-1; size: .; DNA: TGTGCCAGCAGTGAGGGACTGGGACAGGGGTCAGATACGCAGTATTTT; CDR3: CASSEGLGQGSDTQYF
J: TRBJ2-1; D: TRBD2; V: TRBV7-3; size: .; DNA: TGTGCCAGCAGCTTAAGCGGGGGGGCTTTTAGGGATGAGCAGTTCTTC; CDR3: CASSLSGGAFRDEQFF
J: TRBJ1-2; D: TRBD1; V: TRBV19; size: .; DNA: TGTGCCAGTAGTGGGACAGATACTAACTATGGCTACACCTTC; CDR3: CASSGTDTNYGYTF
J: TRBJ1-1; D: .; V: TRBV10-3; size: .; DNA: TGTGCCTCGGACCAGGGCACTGAAGCTTTCTTT; CDR3: CASDQGTEAFF
J: TRBJ2-1; D: TRBD2; V: TRBV15; size: .; DNA: TGTGCCACCGCTGGAGGGGCGGGGGTTTACAATGAGCAGTTCTTC; CDR3: CATAGGAGVYNEQFF
J: TRBJ1-2; D: .; V: TRBV7-8; size: few; DNA: TGTGCCAGCAGCCCAGGGGCCGTTAGTGACTATGGCTACACCTTC; CDR3: CASSPGAVSDYGYTF
J: TRBJ2-2; D: TRBD1; V: TRBV5-8; size: once; DNA: TGTGCCAGCAGCTTGGGACAGGGGCCGAACACCGGGGAGCTGTTTTTT; CDR3: CASSLGQGPNTGELFF
J: TRBJ1-5; D: .; V: TRBV30; size: .; DNA: TGTGCCTGGAGCAGGGGAGGGGGTCAGCCCCAGCATTTT; CDR3: CAWSRGGGQPQHF
J: TRBJ1-1; D: .; V: TRBV6-5; size: once; DNA: TGTGCCAGCAGGAGGGGGGGGAACACTGAAGCTTTCTTT; CDR3: CASRRGGNTEAFF
J: TRBJ1-6; D: .; V: TRBV4-1; size: .; DNA: TGCGCCAGCAGCCAAGACCGGGGGGATAATTCACCCCTCCACTTT; CDR3: CASSQDRGDNSPLHF
J: TRBJ2-2; D: .; V: TRBV5-6; size: .; DNA: TGTGCCAGCAGACGAACCGACCCGGGGATGAACACCGGGGAGCTGTTTTTT; CDR3: CASRRTDPGMNTGELFF
J: TRBJ2-5; D: .; V: TRBV30; size: .; DNA: TGTGCCTGGACTGGGGGGATGGAGACCCAGTACTTC; CDR3: CAWTGGMETQYF
J: TRBJ2-2; D: TRBD2; V: TRBV11-2; size: .; DNA: TGTGCCAGCAGCACACGCTTGCTAGCGGGGCCCACCGGGGAGCTGTTTTTT; CDR3: CASSTRLLAGPTGELFF
J: TRBJ2-3; D: .; V: TRBV5-1; size: .; DNA: TGCGCCAGCAGCGTTCCGGGACTTTTAATCACAGATACGCAGTATTTT; CDR3: CASSVPGLLITDTQYF
J: TRBJ1-6; D: TRBD1; V: TRBV30; size: .; DNA: TGTGCCTGGAGTGCGGGACAGGGAAGTTCACCCCTCCACTTT; CDR3: CAWSAGQGSSPLHF
J: TRBJ2-7; D: .; V: TRBV7-9; size: .; DNA: TGTGCCAGCAGCTTAGGACAGAACGAGCAGTACTTC; CDR3: CASSLGQNEQYF
J: TRBJ1-1; D: TRBD1; V: TRBV9; size: .; DNA: TGTGCCAGCAGCGTAGCCGCCCGGACAGGGGGGGACACTGAAGCTTTCTTT; CDR3: CASSVAARTGGDTEAFF
J: TRBJ1-1; D: .; V: TRBV5-1; size: once; DNA: TGCGCCAGCAGCTTGGATACAGGGATGAACACTGAAGCTTTCTTT; CDR3: CASSLDTGMNTEAFF
J: TRBJ2-3; D: .; V: TRBV2; size: once; DNA: TGTGCCAGCAGTGAGGGGGGAATAGATACGCAGTATTTT; CDR3: CASSEGGIDTQYF
J: TRBJ1-1; D: .; V: TRBV28; size: .; DNA: TGTGCCAGCACTGACAAGAGCCAATTGAACACTGAAGCTTTCTTT; CDR3: CASTDKSQLNTEAFF
J: TRBJ1-5; D: TRBD1; V: TRBV6-5; size: .; DNA: TGTGCCAGCAGGGGGGGACAGGGAGATTATCAGCCCCAGCATTTT; CDR3: CASRGGQGDYQPQHF
J: TRBJ1-1; D: TRBD1; V: TRBV7-8; size: .; DNA: TGTGCCAGCACACAGGGGTTGAACACTGAAGCTTTCTTT; CDR3: CASTQGLNTEAFF
J: TRBJ2-3; D: TRBD2; V: TRBV18; size: .; DNA: TGTGCCAGCTCACCCGCTAGCGGGGGGACAGATACGCAGTATTTT; CDR3: CASSPASGGTDTQYF
J: TRBJ1-1; D: .; V: TRBV25-1; size: .; DNA: TGTGCCAGCAGTCGACAGATGAACACTGAAGCTTTCTTT; CDR3: CASSRQMNTEAFF
J: TRBJ1-1; D: .; V: TRBV7-9; size: .; DNA: TGTGCCAGCAGCTCAACGCGTACAGGGATCACTGAAGCTTTCTTT; CDR3: CASSSTRTGITEAFF
J: TRBJ2-5; D: .; V: TRBV2; size: .; DNA: TGTGCCAGCACCCCCGTTGAGCGGGTAGAGACCCAGTACTTC; CDR3: CASTPVERVETQYF
J: TRBJ2-7; D: .; V: TRBV7-2; size: .; DNA: TGTGCCAGCAGCCCGAGCTCCTACGAGCAGTACTTC; CDR3: CASSPSSYEQYF
J: TRBJ2-3; D: TRBD2; V: TRBV4-1; size: .; DNA: TGCGCCAGCAGCCAAGGACTAGCGGGGGCCCTTAGCACAGATACGCAGTATTTT; CDR3: CASSQGLAGALSTDTQYF
J: TRBJ2-3; D: .; V: TRBV6-5; size: .; DNA: TGTGCCAGCAGTTACTCTAGAGGTCGCACAGATACGCAGTATTTT; CDR3: CASSYSRGRTDTQYF
J: TRBJ1-3; D: .; V: TRBV5-5; size: .; DNA: TGTGCCAGCAGCTTGGGAGGTGATGGAAACACCATATATTTT; CDR3: CASSLGGDGNTIYF
J: TRBJ1-2; D: .; V: TRBV6-5; size: few; DNA: TGTGCCAGCAGTTACTCTTCGGCGGATTATGGCTACACCTTC; CDR3: CASSYSSADYGYTF
J: TRBJ1-6; D: .; V: TRBV5-4; size: .; DNA: TGTGCCAGCAGCTTGGGTGGGGGCAAGGGGCGCTCAGACTCACCCCTCCACTTT; CDR3: CASSLGGGKGRSDSPLHF
J: TRBJ1-1; D: TRBD1; V: TRBV4-3; size: once; DNA: TGCGCCAGCAGCCGACAACAGGGGGATGGTGAAGCTTTCTTT; CDR3: CASSRQQGDGEAFF
J: TRBJ2-3; D: .; V: TRBV6-5; size: .; DNA: TGTGCCAGCGGGGCGAGATCAGATACGCAGTATTTT; CDR3: CASGARSDTQYF
J: TRBJ1-2; D: TRBD1; V: TRBV5-8; size: .; DNA: TGTGCCAGCAGCTTAAGTACAGGGGGACTAAATAACTATGGCTACACCTTC; CDR3: CASSLSTGGLNNYGYTF
J: TRBJ1-1; D: .; V: TRBV6-5; size: .; DNA: TGTGCCAGCAGCCCCGCGGCCCCCAACACTGAAGCTTTCTTT; CDR3: CASSPAAPNTEAFF
J: TRBJ1-4; D: .; V: TRBV5-1; size: .; DNA: TGCGCCAGCAGCTTGGAGGGGTCTAATGAAAAACTGTTTTTT; CDR3: CASSLEGSNEKLFF
J: TRBJ2-3; D: .; V: TRBV20-1; size: .; DNA: TGCAGTGCTGCCGTAGCAGATACGCAGTATTTT; CDR3: CSAAVADTQYF
J: TRBJ2-2; D: TRBD2; V: TRBV27; size: .; DNA: TGTGCCAGCAGTGGACTAGGTCCCGGGGAGCTGTTTTTT; CDR3: CASSGLGPGELFF
J: TRBJ1-4; D: .; V: TRBV30; size: .; DNA: TGTGCCTGGAGTCGTCAGGGGTTTGAAAAACTGTTTTTT; CDR3: CAWSRQGFEKLFF
J: TRBJ1-3; D: .; V: TRBV6-5; size: .; DNA: TGTGCCAGCAGTTATGCACCTAGGGGTTCTGGAAACACCATATATTTT; CDR3: CASSYAPRGSGNTIYF
J: TRBJ2-7; D: TRBD1; V: TRBV10-2; size: .; DNA: TGCGCCAGCAGTGGGACAGGGCACTACGAGCAGTACTTC; CDR3: CASSGTGHYEQYF
J: TRBJ1-4; D: TRBD1; V: TRBV11-2; size: .; DNA: TGTGCCAGCAGCTTGGGGACAGTTTTCGGCGAAAAACTGTTTTTT; CDR3: CASSLGTVFGEKLFF
J: TRBJ1-2; D: TRBD1; V: TRBV5-6; size: .; DNA: TGTGCCAGCAGCCCCGGGACAGGGCTCTTGAGCTACACCTTC; CDR3: CASSPGTGLLSYTF
J: TRBJ2-5; D: .; V: TRBV11-1; size: .; DNA: TGTGCCAGCAGCCATGGACAGTACCAAGAGACCCAGTACTTC; CDR3: CASSHGQYQETQYF